This T cell receptor beta chain derives from a study of cytomegalovirus exposure and HLA in healthy donors. Findings and caveats of the study: A classifier reportedly called cytomegalovirus status with high sensitivity and specificity. It was assumed in the presence/absence analyses that sequencing depth was roughly uniform across donors. The authors later linked a missense DCLRE1C variant to TCR beta V- and J-gene trimming.

Worth noting for this clone: No antigen is known for it. Other DNA variants within this sample encode the same CDR3.

The CDR3 has 15 amino acids. Germline V gene data show CDR1 as SGHTA and CDR2 as FQGNSA. V trimming: 5 bases; J trimming: 5 bases; junction bases outside the gene matches: 7. Both 60 Vbeta primers and 13 Jbeta primers went into the PCR. Sequencing used immunoSEQ multiplex PCR; TCRdb keeps in-frame clones, though not all of them. Seen here are about 110,000 clones, about 83% observed once, and the top ten hold around 5.1%. The TCR comes from a female donor in good health and CMV-seropositive. This rearrangement joins TRBV7-2 to TRBJ2-2; 8 nucleotides line up with TRBD1. The sample consisted of PBMCs. The CDR3 loop is CASSTGQGNTGELFF. The CDR3 nucleotides are TGTGCCAGCAGCACCGGACAGGGTAATACCGGGGAGCTGTTTTTT.